This passage covers 28 T cell receptor beta chains from one sample sequenced in a study of post-analysis software for immune sequencing data. Antigens for these TCRs are unknown. Study-wide results and caveats: Comparison of patients with controls showed about 5 TRBV segments more frequent in patients, TRBV5-6, TRBV5-1 and TRBV20-1 among them.

The TCR beta cDNA libraries carried unique molecular identifiers. TCRdb redid the calling of the PCR reads with MiXCR, one entry per CDR3 protein. Of more than 450,000 distinct CDR3 sequences listed, around a third were seen once; the top ten hold approximately 5.4%. Sequencing was performed on blood. The origin of the receptors is a girl aged 2 to 17 with multiple sclerosis.

The J gene is TRBJ1-2, the V gene TRBV11-2; 8 bases line up with TRBD1. V trimming: 1 base; J trimming: 6 bases; junction bases outside the gene matches: 10. The CDR3 spans 16 residues. Germline CDR1 is SGHAT and CDR2 is FQNNGV. The CDR3 here is CASSLALDQGAHGYTF. DNA for the CDR3: TGTGCCAGCAGCTTAGCCCTTGATCAGGGGGCCCATGGCTACACCTTC. Full variable domain (rest looked up from reference TRBV11-2 and TRBJ1-2): EAGVAQSPRYKIIEKRQSVAFWCNPISGHATLYWYQQILGQGPKLLIQFQNNGVVDDSQLPKDRFSAERLKGVDSTLKIQPAKLEDSAVYLCASSLALDQGAHGYTFGSGTRLTVV.

This clonotype was observed a handful of times. The chain joins TRBV20-1 to TRBJ1-3; TRBD1 might be the D (6 bases). The CDR3 contains 14 residues. Trimming cost V 6 bases and J 0 bases, with 12 bases left between them. The germline CDR1 and CDR2 sequences are DFQATT and SNEGSKA (reference sequence). The DNA for the CDR3 is TGCAGTGCACAGGGACACCTCTCTGGAAACACCATATATTTT. The encoded protein is CSAQGHLSGNTIYF.

This clonotype was observed a handful of times. The V gene is TRBV18, the J gene TRBJ1-1, with D perhaps matching TRBD1 (5 bases). CDR1 and CDR2 (germline): KGHSH, LQKENI. This CDR3 contains 13 residues. Deletions cut 3 bases from V and 4 bases from J, with 9 bases between. CDR3 sequence reads: CASSPGEGTEAFF. The CDR3 nucleotides are TGTGCCAGCTCACCGGGGGAGGGCACTGAAGCTTTCTTT.

This clonotype was seen a handful of times. This chain connects TRBV20-1 to TRBJ2-3; maybe TRBD1 (5 bases). CDR3 length equals 17 residues. Per germline, CDR1 DFQATT and CDR2 SNEGSKA (reference sequence). The V end lost 7 bases, the J end lost 0 bases, and 23 bases lay between the germline ends. CDR3 protein: CSVPQYQGSLSTDTQYF. The CDR3 region has the DNA TGCAGTGTCCCCCAGTACCAGGGATCCCTTAGCACAGATACGCAGTATTTT.

The chain employs TRBV5-6 and TRBJ2-4; D is perhaps TRBD1 (6 bases). The V end was cut by 1 base, the J end by 13 bases, with 18 bases between. Germline V lookup: CDR1 SGHDT, CDR2 YYEEEE. This CDR3 has 14 amino acids. CDR3 bases: TGTGCCAGCAGCTTGACACAGGGTTTGAGCGAACAGTACTTC. Amino acid sequence: CASSLTQGLSEQYF.

The chain has TRBV20-1 and TRBJ2-3, with 14 nucleotides matching TRBD2. The CDR3 totals 17 residues. The trim removed 6 bases at V and 3 bases at J, leaving 11 bases unmatched. Germline V CDR1 and CDR2: DFQATT, SNEGSKA (reference sequence). The CDR3 nucleotides are TGCAGTGCGAAAACCGGGACTAGCGGGAGAAGGACAGATACGCAGTATTTT. Its translation is CSAKTGTSGRRTDTQYF.

The rearrangement links TRBV5-6 to TRBJ1-5, with TRBD1 as a possible D gene (5 bases). Germline V gene sequence: CDR1 SGHDT, CDR2 YYEEEE. Trimming stripped 4 bases from V and 1 base from J, with 15 bases between. CDR3 length equals 16 residues. The CDR3 region has the DNA TGTGCCAGCAGCGCGGAGCAGGGTACGAGCAATCAGCCCCAGCATTTT. It encodes CASSAEQGTSNQPQHF. The full variable domain, its missing parts supplied by reference TRBV5-6 and TRBJ1-5, is DAGVTQSPTHLIKTRGQQVTLRCSPKSGHDTVSWYQQALGQGPQFIFQYYEEEERQRGNFPDRFSGHQFPNYSSELNVNALLLGDSALYLCASSAEQGTSNQPQHFGDGTRLSIL.

The genes are TRBV12-3 or TRBV12-4 and TRBJ1-3; 8 bases match TRBD1. This CDR3 is 18 amino acids long. Trimming cost V 6 bases and J 0 bases; bases outside gene matches: 13. The DNA for the CDR3 is TGTGCCAGCAGCTATCACGCAGGGGGCCGACCCTCTGGAAACACCATATATTTT. Translated, it gives CASSYHAGGRPSGNTIYF.

This chain uses TRBV4-2 with TRBJ2-7; 9 bases match TRBD1. Unmatched junction bases numbered 9, after V lost 4 bases and J lost 2 bases. This CDR3 region has 16 residues. Germline V lookup: CDR1 LGHNA, CDR2 YNFKEQ. As DNA, the CDR3 is TGTGCCAGCAGCCGCGGGACAGGGCTCGAGCCCTACGAGCAGTACTTC. It translates to CASSRGTGLEPYEQYF.

CDR3 DNA: TGTGCCATCAGTCCAGACAGAAAGAATTCACCCCTCCACTTT. Encoded protein: CAISPDRKNSPLHF. V usage is TRBV10-3 and J usage is TRBJ1-6, with a weak D call TRBD1 (5 bases). The CDR3 covers 14 residues. Germline V gene sequence: CDR1 ENHRY, CDR2 SYGVKD. Deletions cut 5 bases from V and 7 bases from J, with 12 bases between.

The genes are TRBV4-1 and TRBJ2-3; D ambiguous. Germline V gene sequence: CDR1 MGHRA, CDR2 YSYEKL. V gave up 0 bases and J gave up 4 bases, with 11 bases separating them. The CDR3 runs 15 residues. The CDR3 protein is CASSQDPPPADTQYF. The CDR3 DNA reads as TGCGCCAGCAGCCAAGACCCCCCTCCCGCAGATACGCAGTATTTT.

The chain links TRBV5-1 to TRBJ1-4; 8 bases line up with TRBD1. Germline-derived CDR1 and CDR2 are SGHRS and YFSETQ. CDR3 length equals 14 residues. V lost 3 bases and J lost 5; bases outside the gene matches: 3. CDR3 in DNA: TGCGCCAGCAGCTCGGGACAGGAGAATGAAAAACTGTTTTTT. It codes for CASSSGQENEKLFF.

As regards this clonotype: The junction departs from germline at one end; a sequencing error may be responsible. This chain joins TRBV4-1 and TRBJ2-3, with 7 bases identical to TRBD2. The CDR3 covers 15 residues. CDR1 MGHRA and CDR2 YSYEKL come from the germline V gene. CDR3 coding DNA: TGCGCCAGCAGCCAAGATACGGGGGGAACAGGTACGCAGTATTTT. Translation gives CASSQDTGGTGTQYF.

J is TRBJ1-1 and V is TRBV10-3, with D unclear. The CDR3 has 11 amino acids. Trimming shortened V by 10 bases and J by 1 base, and 7 bases separated the two germline ends. Looked up from germline, CDR1 is ENHRY and CDR2 is SYGVKD. The CDR3 DNA is TGTGCCACCAGAGAGAACACTGAAGCTTTCTTT. It encodes CATRENTEAFF.

Only a few counts were recorded for this clonotype. The V gene is TRBV10-3, the J gene TRBJ2-1; D may be TRBD1 (6 bases). This CDR3 is 15 amino acids long. The germline V and J ends were trimmed by 4 bases and 1 base, with 11 bases remaining between them. Germline assignment: CDR1 ENHRY and CDR2 SYGVKD. CDR3 DNA sequence: TGTGCCATCAGTGGGGACACTTTTTCCTACAATGAGCAGTTCTTC. The encoded protein is CAISGDTFSYNEQFF.

This chain uses TRBV3-1 with TRBJ2-6; 9 bases are shared with TRBD1. The J segment lost 3 bases and the V segment lost 4 bases, leaving 7 bases of the junction unmatched. The CDR3 contains 17 residues. The germline gives CDR1 LGHDT, CDR2 YNNKEL (reference sequence). The CDR3, as DNA: TGTGCCAGCAGCCGCAACACAGGGGGCATTGGGGCCAACGTCCTGACTTTC. It specifies CASSRNTGGIGANVLTF.

The chain recombines TRBV4-1 with TRBJ2-2, with 8 nucleotides matching TRBD1. Germline V gene sequence: CDR1 MGHRA, CDR2 YSYEKL. This CDR3 contains 15 residues. Trimming removed 6 bases from V and 1 base from J; junction bases left unmatched: 4. In DNA, the CDR3 is TGCGCCAGCAGAACCGACAGGGGGAACACCGGGGAGCTGTTTTTT. Protein sequence: CASRTDRGNTGELFF.

J is TRBJ2-5 and V is TRBV4-1; D perhaps matches TRBD2 (5 bases). Per germline, CDR1 MGHRA and CDR2 YSYEKL. CDR3 length: 15 amino acids. Trimming removed 6 bases from V and 10 bases from J, with 24 bases in between. The CDR3 nucleotides are TGCGCCAGCAGTCCGATACGGGGTACTAATGTGGACCAGTACTTC. Protein product: CASSPIRGTNVDQYF.

V is TRBV6-2 or TRBV6-3 and J is TRBJ2-1; TRBD2 matches at 12 bases. Per the germline V gene, CDR1 is MNHEY and CDR2 is SVGEGT. J was trimmed by 6 bases and V by 6 bases; bases with no gene match: 3. The CDR3 loop spans 14 amino acids. As DNA, the CDR3 is TGTGCCAGCAGAATGACTAGCGGGGGCAATGAGCAGTTCTTC. It encodes CASRMTSGGNEQFF.

This sequence joins TRBV6-5 and TRBJ2-1, with D possibly TRBD1 on 6 matching bases. Trimming stripped 0 bases from V and 5 bases from J, with 11 bases between. There are 15 residues in the CDR3. In germline, CDR1 is MNHEY, CDR2 SVGAGI. The CDR3 region is CASSYSWTAHNEQFF. CDR3 coding DNA: TGTGCCAGCAGTTACTCTTGGACAGCCCACAATGAGCAGTTCTTC.

This clonotype was recorded at least ten times. The chain joins TRBV20-1 to TRBJ2-7; D gene ambiguous. V was cut by 5 bases and J by 2 bases, with 7 bases left in between. Germline V lookup: CDR1 DFQATT, CDR2 SNEGSKA (reference sequence). This CDR3 is built from 11 residues. CDR3 residues: CSADKTYEQYF. DNA of the CDR3: TGCAGTGCTGACAAAACCTACGAGCAGTACTTC.

The chain uses TRBV5-1 and TRBJ2-1; no clear D gene. This CDR3 comprises 15 residues. V was trimmed by 3 bases and J by 0 bases, leaving 10 bases between them. Germline V gene data show CDR1 as SGHRS and CDR2 as YFSETQ. The CDR3 sequence is CASSSDMSSYNEQFF. The DNA for the CDR3 is TGCGCCAGCAGCTCGGATATGAGCTCCTACAATGAGCAGTTCTTC.

For this clonotype: It may be a read error: a sequence one base away is much more abundant. The rearrangement joins TRBV4-2 to TRBJ2-7; D may match TRBD1 or TRBD2 (5 bases each). CDR3 length: 13 amino acids. Germline lookup yields CDR1 LGHNA and CDR2 YNFKEQ. This CDR3 is CAGSANWGYEQYF. CDR3 in DNA: TGTGCCGGCAGCGCGAATTGGGGGTACGAGCAGTACTTC.

This clonotype was seen ten or more times. CDR3 sequence: CASSQRGSYNEQFF. The CDR3 coding sequence is TGTGCCAGCAGCCAAAGGGGGTCATACAATGAGCAGTTCTTC. The rearrangement links TRBV3-1 to TRBJ2-1; a possible D gene is TRBD1 (6 bases). CDR3 length: 14 amino acids. CDR1 LGHDT and CDR2 YNNKEL come from the germline V gene (reference sequence). V lost 2 bases to trimming and J lost 4 bases, with 9 bases between them.

The J gene is TRBJ2-3, the V gene TRBV7-3; TRBD2 matches 8 bases. Germline CDR1 SGHTA, CDR2 FQGTGA. V gave up 5 bases and J gave up 0 bases; unmatched junction bases: 7. This CDR3 has 16 residues. CDR3 nucleotide sequence: TGTGCCAGCAGCCGATCGGGGGGGACTAGCACAGATACGCAGTATTTT. Its protein is CASSRSGGTSTDTQYF.

This clonotype was seen a few times. V gene TRBV12-3 or TRBV12-4 combines with J gene TRBJ2-1, with D possibly being TRBD1 (6 bases). The CDR3 has 14 amino acids. Trimming stripped 6 bases from V and 8 bases from J, with 17 bases between. CDR3 loop: CASSPTTGGDEQFF. In DNA form, the CDR3 reads TGTGCCAGCAGCCCAACGACAGGCGGCGATGAGCAGTTCTTC.

A note on this clonotype: A junction boundary mismatches the germline segment, possibly from a read error. This chain uses TRBV5-4 with TRBJ1-2, with 12 bases matching TRBD1. The CDR3 runs to 18 residues. The germline CDR1 and CDR2 sequences are SGHNT and YYREEE (reference sequence). The chain's CDR3 is CAGSLGPGQGAFYDGYTF. In nucleotides, the CDR3 is TGTGCCGGCAGCTTGGGTCCGGGACAGGGGGCGTTTTACGATGGCTACACCTTC.

This clonotype was seen once. This chain links TRBV20-1 with TRBJ2-3, with 12 nucleotides matching TRBD2. The junction had 11 bases not matched to a gene; V was cut back by 4 bases and J by 6 bases. The germline CDR1 and CDR2 sequences are DFQATT and SNEGSKA (reference sequence). This CDR3 is built from 16 residues. CDR3: CSAMPSGGARLDTQYF. In DNA form, the CDR3 reads TGCAGTGCTATGCCTAGCGGGGGGGCACGCCTGGATACGCAGTATTTT.